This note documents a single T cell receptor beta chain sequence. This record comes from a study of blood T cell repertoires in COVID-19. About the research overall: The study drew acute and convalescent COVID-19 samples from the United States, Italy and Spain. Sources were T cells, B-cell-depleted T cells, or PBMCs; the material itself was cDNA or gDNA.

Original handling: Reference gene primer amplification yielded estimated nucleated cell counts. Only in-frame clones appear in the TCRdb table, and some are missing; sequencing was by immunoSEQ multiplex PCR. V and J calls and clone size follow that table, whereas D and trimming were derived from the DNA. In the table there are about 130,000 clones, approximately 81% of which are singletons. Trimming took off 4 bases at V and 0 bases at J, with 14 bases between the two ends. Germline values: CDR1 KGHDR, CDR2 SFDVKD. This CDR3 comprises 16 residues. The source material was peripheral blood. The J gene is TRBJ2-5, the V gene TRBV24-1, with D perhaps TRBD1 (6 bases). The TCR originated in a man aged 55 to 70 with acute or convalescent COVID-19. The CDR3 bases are TGTGCCACCAGTGAAACCGGGACACCGTACCAAGAGACCCAGTACTTC. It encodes CATSETGTPYQETQYF.